What follows describes a single T cell receptor beta chain. This clone was counted a few times. The antigen this receptor binds is unknown. Per-base qualities were not stored, and no clone one base away is much larger. The entry originates in a study of CD8+ T cells in alopecia areata (dated by TCRdb to the late 2010s). Broadly, across the study: Treated patients were enrolled in an open-label pilot trial of oral tofacitinib, 5 to 10 mg twice daily, for moderate-to-severe alopecia areata. Tofacitinib was administered for 6 to 18 months, and 6 months of follow-up off drug were then conducted to assess delayed response and recurrence. The SALT score, which quantifies the percentage of affected scalp surface area, was used to measure disease severity in treated patients. To study T cell clonal expansion in alopecia areata, the researchers applied high-throughput TCRbeta sequencing to both the C3H/HeJ mouse model and human patients. In humans, TCRbeta sequencing was performed on scalp tissue and on sorted CD4+ and CD8+ peripheral blood T cells from healthy controls and from patients with patchy or totalis/universalis alopecia areata. Biopsies were taken from tofacitinib-treated patients at baseline and again at 4 and 24 weeks into treatment, and several of those patients also had a later scalp biopsy. Scalp clonality was compared among normal scalp (n=4), patchy alopecia areata scalp (n=8), and alopecia totalis/universalis scalp (n=8). RNA was obtained with the PAXgene miRNA kit for fixed scalp, the miRNeasy kit for PBMCs, and the RNeasy kit for mouse skin. immunoSEQ multiplex PCR using 35 Vbeta forward primers and 13 Jbeta reverse primers was used to amplify TCRbeta CDR3 regions.

Sequences SNHLY (CDR1) and FYNNEI (CDR2) are obtained from the germline V gene. The CDR3 sequence holds 14 residues, the cysteine and phenylalanine included. Here the CDR3 DNA is all that survives: 42 bases in frame from base 1. V is cut by 7 bases and J by 4 bases, and the space between the germline ends is 16 bases. Broad study findings and their caveats: Many expanded lesional clones were found to persist in scalp and blood during tofacitinib treatment, and relapse after treatment cessation may be partly explained by this persistence. Resident alphabeta T cells in normal human skin are also sequenced, complicating scalp TCR repertoire analysis, unlike mouse skin dominated by gammadelta T cells. Shared TCR sequences between patients were less evident than in mice, which may be partly attributable to HLA diversity in the patient population. Tofacitinib significantly decreased scalp clonality and the number of expanded CD8+ clones among the top 100 scalp clones. The treated cohort was small, with a single nonresponder, so links between baseline CD8+ expansion and response need larger studies. Higher clonality and more expanded CD8+ clones were observed in lesional scalp than in normal scalp, particularly in alopecia totalis/universalis, a finding suggestive of antigenic drive.

The method was the immunoSEQ multiplex PCR assay. For TCR sequencing, RNA was extracted from every sample and reverse transcribed into cDNA to serve as template. SuperScript III was used to make first-strand cDNA, primed with a 2:1 mix of oligo-dT and random hexamers. A synthetic immune receptor repertoire was used to measure amplification bias, and any remaining bias was corrected computationally. In the original analysis: Raw reads were preprocessed to remove errors, and CDR3 was defined by IMGT conventions from the conserved cysteine to phenylalanine. Clonality was computed by normalizing Shannon entropy by log2 of the number of productive unique TCRs and subtracting the result from 1. CD4 or CD8 identity of scalp clones was inferred by cross-referencing scalp TCRbeta sequences with sorted blood CD4 and CD8 repertoires. TCRdb retrieved this table from immuneACCESS and kept in-frame rearrangements only. Not all clones are present; in checked studies, unresolved V genes account for under half, and no reason is known for the remainder. From that table come the V and J calls and clone size; the DNA was used to work out D and trimming. The sample profile shows a few hundred thousand clones; around two fifths of them were found once. The top ten hold 0.48% of the sample.

Taken with the paper, the label for treatment or condition translates to: oral pan-JAK inhibitor, 5-10 mg twice daily. Lesional scalp punch biopsies and peripheral blood were collected from alopecia areata patients. PBMCs were isolated by density centrifugation and stained for CD3, CD4 and CD8, after which CD4+ and CD8+ T cells were sorted on a FACSAria. This receptor was identified in a human donor with alopecia areata. This specimen consisted of CD4+ T cells sorted from blood, obtained at approximately week 34, from a patient treated with tofacitinib. The sequence joins TRBV2 to TRBJ1-1; a weak D assignment points to TRBD1 (5 bases agree). The CDR3 protein: CASTTAGWSTEAFF. In nucleotide form, the sequence is TGTGCCAGCACTACCGCAGGGTGGAGCACTGAAGCTTTCTTT. The CDR3 plus the reference TRBV2 and TRBJ1-1 genes for the other parts give the full variable domain: EPEVTQTPSHQVTQMGQEVILRCVPISNHLYFYWYRQILGQKVEFLVSFYNNEISEKSEIFDDQFSVERPDGSNFTLKIRSTKLEDSAMYFCASTTAGWSTEAFFGQGTRLTVV.